The entry below describes one T cell receptor beta chain. TCRdb's copy holds only in-frame clones and misses some; the assay was immunoSEQ multiplex PCR. Here the sample spans roughly 35,000 clones, about nine tenths being singletons. The sample is drawn from a study of T cells in localized non-small cell lung cancer. Trimming removed 3 bases at V and 5 bases at J, with 6 bases between. Germline V gene sequence: CDR1 LNHNV, CDR2 YYDKDF (reference sequence). This CDR3 is built from 12 residues. The sequence was obtained from a woman aged 35 to 70 with stage I lung adenocarcinoma. V is TRBV15 and J is TRBJ2-3, with D hard to call. Here the sequenced sample was peripheral blood, taken before any cancer treatment. The CDR3 DNA follows: TGTGCCACCAGCAGGGTGGGAGATACGCAGTATTTT. Protein sequence: CATSRVGDTQYF.